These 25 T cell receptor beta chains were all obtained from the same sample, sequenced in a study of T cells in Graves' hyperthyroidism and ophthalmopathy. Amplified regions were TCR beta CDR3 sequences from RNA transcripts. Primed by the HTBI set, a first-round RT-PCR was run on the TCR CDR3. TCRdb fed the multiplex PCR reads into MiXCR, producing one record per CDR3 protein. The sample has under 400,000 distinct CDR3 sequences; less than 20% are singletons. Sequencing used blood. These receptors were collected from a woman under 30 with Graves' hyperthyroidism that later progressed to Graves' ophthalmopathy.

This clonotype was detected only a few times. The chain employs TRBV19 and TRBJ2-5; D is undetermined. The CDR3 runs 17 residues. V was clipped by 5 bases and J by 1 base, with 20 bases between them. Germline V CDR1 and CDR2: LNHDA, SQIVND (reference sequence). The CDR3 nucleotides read TGTGCCAGTAGTTCCGCCGGTCGAAGGCGCGTCCAAGAGACCCAGTACTTC. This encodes CASSSAGRRRVQETQYF.

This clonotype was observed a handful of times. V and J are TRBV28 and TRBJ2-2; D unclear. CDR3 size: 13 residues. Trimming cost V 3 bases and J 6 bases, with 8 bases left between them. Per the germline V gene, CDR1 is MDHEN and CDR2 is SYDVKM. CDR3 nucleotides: TGTGCCAGCAGTTTCGGTGGACCCGGGGAGCTGTTTTTT. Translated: CASSFGGPGELFF.

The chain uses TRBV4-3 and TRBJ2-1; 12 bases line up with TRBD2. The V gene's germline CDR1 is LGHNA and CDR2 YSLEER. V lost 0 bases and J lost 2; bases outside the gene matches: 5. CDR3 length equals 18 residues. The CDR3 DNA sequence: TGCGCCAGCAGCCAAGATCTCGGGACTAGCGGGCCCTACAATGAGCAGTTCTTC. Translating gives CASSQDLGTSGPYNEQFF.

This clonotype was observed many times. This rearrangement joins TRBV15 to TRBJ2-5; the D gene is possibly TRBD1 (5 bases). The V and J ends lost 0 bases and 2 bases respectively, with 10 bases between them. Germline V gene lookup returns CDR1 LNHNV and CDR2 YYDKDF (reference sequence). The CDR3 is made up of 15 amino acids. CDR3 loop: CATSRDWTTQETQYF. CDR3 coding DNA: TGTGCCACCAGCAGAGATTGGACAACACAAGAGACCCAGTACTTC.

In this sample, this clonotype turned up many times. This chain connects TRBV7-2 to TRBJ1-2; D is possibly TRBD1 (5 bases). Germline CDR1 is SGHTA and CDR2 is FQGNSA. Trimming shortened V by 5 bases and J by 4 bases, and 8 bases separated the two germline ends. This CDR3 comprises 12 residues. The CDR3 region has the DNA TGTGCCAGCAGCACCGGGACCTATGGCTACACCTTC. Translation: CASSTGTYGYTF. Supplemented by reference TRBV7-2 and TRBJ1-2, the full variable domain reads GAGVSQSPSNKVTEKGKDVELRCDPISGHTALYWYRQSLGQGLEFLIYFQGNSAPDKSGLPSDRFSAERTGGSVSTLTIQRTQQEDSAVYLCASSTGTYGYTFGSGTRLTVV.

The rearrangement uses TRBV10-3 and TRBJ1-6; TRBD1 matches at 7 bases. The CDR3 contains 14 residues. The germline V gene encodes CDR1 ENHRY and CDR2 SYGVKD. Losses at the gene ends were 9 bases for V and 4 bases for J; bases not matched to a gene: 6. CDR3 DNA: TGTGCCATTAACGAACAGGGGTATAATTCACCCCTCCACTTT. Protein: CAINEQGYNSPLHF.

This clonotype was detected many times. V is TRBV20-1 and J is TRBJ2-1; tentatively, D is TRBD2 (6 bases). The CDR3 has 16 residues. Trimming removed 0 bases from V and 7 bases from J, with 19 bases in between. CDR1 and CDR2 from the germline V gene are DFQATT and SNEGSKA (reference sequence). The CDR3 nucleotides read TGCAGTGCTAGAGAGGACGGGCTAGCGCCTAGGAATGAGCAGTTCTTC. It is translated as CSAREDGLAPRNEQFF.

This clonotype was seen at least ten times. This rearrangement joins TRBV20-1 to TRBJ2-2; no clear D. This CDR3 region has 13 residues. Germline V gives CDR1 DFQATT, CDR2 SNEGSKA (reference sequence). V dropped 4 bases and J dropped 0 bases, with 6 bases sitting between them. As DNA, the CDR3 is TGCAGTGCTACCGGAGCGAACACCGGGGAGCTGTTTTTT. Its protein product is CSATGANTGELFF.

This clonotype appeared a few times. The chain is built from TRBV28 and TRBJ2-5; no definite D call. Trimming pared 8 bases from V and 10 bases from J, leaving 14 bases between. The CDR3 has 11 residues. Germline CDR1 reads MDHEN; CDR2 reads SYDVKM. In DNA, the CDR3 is TGTGCCAGCGGCCGGCTAGGCATCCAGTACTTC. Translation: CASGRLGIQYF.

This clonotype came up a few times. The CDR3 bases are TGTGCCAGCAGTACAGGGGGGGGTACGCAGTATTTT. Translating it yields CASSTGGGTQYF. The chain uses TRBV2 and TRBJ2-3; a possible D gene is TRBD1 (8 bases). The CDR3 extends over 12 amino acids. V dropped 5 bases and J dropped 8 bases, with 11 bases sitting between them. The germline V gene has CDR1 SNHLY and CDR2 FYNNEI.

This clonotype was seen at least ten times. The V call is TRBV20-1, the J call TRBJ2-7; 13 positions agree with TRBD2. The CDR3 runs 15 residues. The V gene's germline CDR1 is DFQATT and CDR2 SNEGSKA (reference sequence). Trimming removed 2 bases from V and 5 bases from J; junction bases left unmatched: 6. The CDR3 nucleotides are TGCAGTGCTAGACAGGGACTAGCGGGATACAACGAGCAGTACTTC. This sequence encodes CSARQGLAGYNEQYF.

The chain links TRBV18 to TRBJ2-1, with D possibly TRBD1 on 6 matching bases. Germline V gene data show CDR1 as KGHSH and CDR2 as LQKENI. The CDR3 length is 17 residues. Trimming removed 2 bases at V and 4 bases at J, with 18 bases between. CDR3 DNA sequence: TGTGCCAGCTCACCAGAAACAGGGTCCCTTAAATACAATGAGCAGTTCTTC. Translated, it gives CASSPETGSLKYNEQFF.

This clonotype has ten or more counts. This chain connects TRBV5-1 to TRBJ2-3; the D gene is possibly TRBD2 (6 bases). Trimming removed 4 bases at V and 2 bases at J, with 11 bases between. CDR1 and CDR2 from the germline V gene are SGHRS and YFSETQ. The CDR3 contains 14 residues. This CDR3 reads CASSPEGLTDTQYF. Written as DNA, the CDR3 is TGCGCCAGCAGCCCGGAGGGACTCACAGATACGCAGTATTTT.

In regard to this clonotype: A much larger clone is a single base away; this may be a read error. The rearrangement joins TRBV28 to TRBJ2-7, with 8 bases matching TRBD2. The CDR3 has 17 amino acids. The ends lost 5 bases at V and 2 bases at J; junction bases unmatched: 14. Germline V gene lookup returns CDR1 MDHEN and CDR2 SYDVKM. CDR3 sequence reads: CASSVATWTSQPYEQYF. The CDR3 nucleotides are TGTGCCAGCAGTGTAGCCACTTGGACTAGCCAACCCTACGAGCAGTACTTC.

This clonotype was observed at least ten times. Here the CDR3 DNA reads TGTGCCAGCAGCTTCGAGGGAAGCGCAACTTACGAGCAGTACTTC. It specifies CASSFEGSATYEQYF. The chain couples TRBV7-8 to TRBJ2-7, with a possible D match to TRBD2 (5 bases). Trimming removed 3 bases from V and 4 bases from J, with 16 bases in between. CDR3 length equals 15 residues. Germline CDR1 is SGHVS and CDR2 is FQNEAQ.

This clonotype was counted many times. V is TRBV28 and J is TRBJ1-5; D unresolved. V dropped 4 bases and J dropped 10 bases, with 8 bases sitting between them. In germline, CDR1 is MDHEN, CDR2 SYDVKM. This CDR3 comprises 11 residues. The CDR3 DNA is TGTGCCAGCAGTTCCCCCTCTCCCCAGCATTTT. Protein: CASSSPSPQHF.

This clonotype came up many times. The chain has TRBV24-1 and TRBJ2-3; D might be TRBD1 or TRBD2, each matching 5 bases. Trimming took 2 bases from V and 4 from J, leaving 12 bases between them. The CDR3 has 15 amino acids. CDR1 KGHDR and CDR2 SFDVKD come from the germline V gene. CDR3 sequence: CATSDSGLGADTQYF. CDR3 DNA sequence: TGTGCCACCAGTGATTCTGGCTTGGGGGCAGATACGCAGTATTTT.

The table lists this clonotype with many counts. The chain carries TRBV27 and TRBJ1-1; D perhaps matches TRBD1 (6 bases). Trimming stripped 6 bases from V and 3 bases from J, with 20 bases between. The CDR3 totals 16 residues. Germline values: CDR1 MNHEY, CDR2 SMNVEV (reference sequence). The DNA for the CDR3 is TGTGCCAGCAGCCGTCCCGGGACACCGAGGTACACTGAAGCTTTCTTT. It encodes CASSRPGTPRYTEAFF.

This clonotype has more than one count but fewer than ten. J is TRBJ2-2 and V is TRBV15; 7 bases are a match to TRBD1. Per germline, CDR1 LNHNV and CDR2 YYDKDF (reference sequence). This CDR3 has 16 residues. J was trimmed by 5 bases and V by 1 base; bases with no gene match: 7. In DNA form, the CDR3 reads TGTGCCACCAGCAGAGTGAAGACAGGGAGAACCGGGGAGCTGTTTTTT. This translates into CATSRVKTGRTGELFF.

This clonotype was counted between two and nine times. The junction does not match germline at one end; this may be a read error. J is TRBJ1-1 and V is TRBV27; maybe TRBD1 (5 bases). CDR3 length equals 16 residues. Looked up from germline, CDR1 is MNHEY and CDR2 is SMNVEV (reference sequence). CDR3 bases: TGTGCCAGCAGTCTATCCTTCGGACACGCGAACACTGAAGCTTTCTTT. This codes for CASSLSFGHANTEAFF.

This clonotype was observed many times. The CDR3 is CASSLRANQPQHF. Here the CDR3 DNA reads TGTGCCAGCAGTTTAAGGGCAAATCAGCCCCAGCATTTT. V and J are TRBV27 and TRBJ1-5; D ambiguous. V was trimmed by 2 bases and J by 4 bases, leaving 6 bases between them. CDR1 MNHEY and CDR2 SMNVEV come from the germline V gene (reference sequence). This CDR3 is built from 13 residues.

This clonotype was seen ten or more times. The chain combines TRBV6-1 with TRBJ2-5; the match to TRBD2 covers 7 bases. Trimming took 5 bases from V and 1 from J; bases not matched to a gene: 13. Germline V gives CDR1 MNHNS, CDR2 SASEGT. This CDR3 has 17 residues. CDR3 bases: TGTGCCAGCAGTAATCGGGGGGTACCGGGACTCCAAGAGACCCAGTACTTC. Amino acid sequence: CASSNRGVPGLQETQYF.

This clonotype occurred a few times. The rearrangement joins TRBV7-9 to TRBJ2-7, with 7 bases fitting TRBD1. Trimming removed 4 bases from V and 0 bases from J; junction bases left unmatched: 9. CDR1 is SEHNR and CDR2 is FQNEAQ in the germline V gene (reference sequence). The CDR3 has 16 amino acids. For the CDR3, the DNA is TGTGCCAGCAGCTCCCCCCGACAGGGACACTCCTACGAGCAGTACTTC. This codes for CASSSPRQGHSYEQYF.

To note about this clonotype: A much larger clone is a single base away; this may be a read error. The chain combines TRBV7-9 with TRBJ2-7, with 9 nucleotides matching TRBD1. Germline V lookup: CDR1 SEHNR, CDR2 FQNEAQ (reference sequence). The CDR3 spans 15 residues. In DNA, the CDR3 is TGCGCCAGCAGCCCGGGGACAGGGCCCTTCTACGAGCTGTACTTC. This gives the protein CASSPGTGPFYELYF.

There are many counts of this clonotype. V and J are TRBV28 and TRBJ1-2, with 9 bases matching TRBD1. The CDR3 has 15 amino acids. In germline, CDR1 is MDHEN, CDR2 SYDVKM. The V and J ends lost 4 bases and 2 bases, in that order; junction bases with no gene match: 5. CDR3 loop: CASSSPGTGNYGYTF. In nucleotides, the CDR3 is TGTGCCAGCAGTTCCCCCGGGACAGGGAACTATGGCTACACCTTC.